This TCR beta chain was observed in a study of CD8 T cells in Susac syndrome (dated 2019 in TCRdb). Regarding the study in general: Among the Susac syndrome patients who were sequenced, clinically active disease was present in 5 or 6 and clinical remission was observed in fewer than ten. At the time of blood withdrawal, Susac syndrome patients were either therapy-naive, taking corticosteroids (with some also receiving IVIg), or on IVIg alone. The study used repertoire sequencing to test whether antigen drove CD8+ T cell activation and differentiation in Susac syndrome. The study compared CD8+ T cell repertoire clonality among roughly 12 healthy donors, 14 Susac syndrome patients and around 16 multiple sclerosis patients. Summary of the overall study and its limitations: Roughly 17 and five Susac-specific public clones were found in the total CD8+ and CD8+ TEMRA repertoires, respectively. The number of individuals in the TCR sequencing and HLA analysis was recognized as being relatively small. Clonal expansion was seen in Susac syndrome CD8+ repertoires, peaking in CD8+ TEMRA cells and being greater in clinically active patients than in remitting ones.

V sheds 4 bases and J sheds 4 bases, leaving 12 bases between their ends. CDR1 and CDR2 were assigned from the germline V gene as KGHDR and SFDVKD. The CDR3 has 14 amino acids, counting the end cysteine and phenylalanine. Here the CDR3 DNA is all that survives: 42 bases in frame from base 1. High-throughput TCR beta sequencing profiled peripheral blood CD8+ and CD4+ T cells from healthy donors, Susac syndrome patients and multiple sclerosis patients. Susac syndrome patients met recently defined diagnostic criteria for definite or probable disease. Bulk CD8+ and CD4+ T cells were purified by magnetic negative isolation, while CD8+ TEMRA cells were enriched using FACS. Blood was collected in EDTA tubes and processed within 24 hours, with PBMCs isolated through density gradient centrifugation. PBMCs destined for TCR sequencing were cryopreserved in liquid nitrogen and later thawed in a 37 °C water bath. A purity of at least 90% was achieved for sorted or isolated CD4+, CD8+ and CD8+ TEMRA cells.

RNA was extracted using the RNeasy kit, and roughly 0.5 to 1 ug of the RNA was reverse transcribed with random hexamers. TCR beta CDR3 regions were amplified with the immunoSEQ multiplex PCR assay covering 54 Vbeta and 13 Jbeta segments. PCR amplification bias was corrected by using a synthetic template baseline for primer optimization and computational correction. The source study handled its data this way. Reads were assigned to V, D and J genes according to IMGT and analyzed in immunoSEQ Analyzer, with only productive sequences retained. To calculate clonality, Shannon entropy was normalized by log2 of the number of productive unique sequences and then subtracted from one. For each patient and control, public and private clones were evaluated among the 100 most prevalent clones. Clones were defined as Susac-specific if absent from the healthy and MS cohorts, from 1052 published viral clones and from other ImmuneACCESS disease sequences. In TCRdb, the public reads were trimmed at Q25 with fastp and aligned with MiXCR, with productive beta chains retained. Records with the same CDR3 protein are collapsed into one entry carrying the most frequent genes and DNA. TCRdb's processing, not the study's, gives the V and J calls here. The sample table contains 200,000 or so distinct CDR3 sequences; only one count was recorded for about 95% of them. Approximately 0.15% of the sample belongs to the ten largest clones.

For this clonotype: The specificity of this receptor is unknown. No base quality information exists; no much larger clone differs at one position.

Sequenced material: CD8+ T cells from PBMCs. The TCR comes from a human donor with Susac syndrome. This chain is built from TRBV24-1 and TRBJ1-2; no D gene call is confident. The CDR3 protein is CATSEKTAFYGYTF. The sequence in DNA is TGTGCCACCAGTGAGAAAACAGCTTTCTATGGCTACACCTTC.